This T cell receptor beta chain was found in a study of control samples from healthy donors and cancer patients. Trimming removed 3 bases from V and 5 bases from J, with 22 bases in between. The CDR3 extends over 17 amino acids. Germline lookup yields CDR1 SQVTM and CDR2 ANQGSEA. Measured with immunoSEQ multiplex PCR; TCRdb has only the in-frame clones, and not every one. The sample lists about 20,000 clones; more than 75% were seen once. Material: PBMCs. The rearrangement links TRBV29-1 to TRBJ2-2, with a possible D match to TRBD2 (6 bases). This clonotype was sampled from an older woman with head and neck cancer. For the CDR3, the DNA is TGCAGCGTTGAGATTTGGGGGGTCCGACCGGGGACCGGGGAGCTGTTTTTT. As protein: CSVEIWGVRPGTGELFF.